The T cell receptor beta chain described here comes from a study of vaccination effects on CD4 cells after COVID-19. Background on the study: There were a couple of convalescent patients who gave samples 16 days and one week before vaccination. Wells containing 1.5 million to 2 million PBMC each were cultured with 10 IU/ml IL-2 and 8 to 10 ug/ml peptides.

Having been cultured for 9 to 11 days, the cells underwent CD4+ T cell isolation. Concerning this clone: Its cognate antigen is unknown.

The table came from immunoSEQ multiplex PCR; TCRdb's copy has only in-frame clones and leaves some out. The sample lists about 51,000 clones; about 70% were seen once. General observations from the study: Early timepoints after infection were absent, and convalescent patients were few in the study.

The sequence was collected from a human donor who had a prior SARS-CoV-2 infection. Specimen: CD4+ T cells from PBMCs cultured without peptide, collected before COVID-19 vaccination.

Here the CDR3 DNA reads TGTGCCAGCAGCCCCCAATTCGGGACTAGCGGGGGGACAAGCACAGATACGCAGTATTTT. Residues: CASSPQFGTSGGTSTDTQYF. The J gene is TRBJ2-3, the V gene TRBV3-1 (or the pseudogene TRBV3-2), with 15 bases that match TRBD2. V lost 4 bases and J lost 0; bases outside the gene matches: 11. The CDR3 has 20 residues. CDR1 is LGHDT and CDR2 is YNNKEL in the germline V gene (reference sequence).